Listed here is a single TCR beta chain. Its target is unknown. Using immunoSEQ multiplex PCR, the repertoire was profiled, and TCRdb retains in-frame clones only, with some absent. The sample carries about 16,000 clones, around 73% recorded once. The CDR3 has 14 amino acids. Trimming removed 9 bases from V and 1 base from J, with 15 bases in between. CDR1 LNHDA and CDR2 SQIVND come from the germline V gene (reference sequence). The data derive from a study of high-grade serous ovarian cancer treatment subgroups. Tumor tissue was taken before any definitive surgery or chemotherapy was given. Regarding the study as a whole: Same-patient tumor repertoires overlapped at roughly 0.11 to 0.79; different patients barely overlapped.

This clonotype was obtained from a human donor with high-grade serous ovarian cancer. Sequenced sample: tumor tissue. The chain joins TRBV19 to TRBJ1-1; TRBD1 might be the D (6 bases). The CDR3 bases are TGTGCCAGCGATACAGGGTATACGAACACTGAAGCTTTCTTT. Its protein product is CASDTGYTNTEAFF.